Each of the 26 T cell receptor beta chains below was sequenced from the same sample in a study of blood T cell repertoires in COVID-19. Repertoires were generated with immunoSEQ multiplex PCR, while TCRdb's copy carries only in-frame clones and drops some. The top ten hold about 12% of the sample, which has some 210,000 clones, around 80% seen once. Sequencing was carried out using peripheral blood. These receptors were obtained from a woman in her 40s with acute or convalescent COVID-19.

The chain employs TRBV2 and TRBJ2-7; 8 bases match TRBD1. Germline loops: CDR1 SNHLY, CDR2 FYNNEI. The CDR3 totals 16 residues. Trimming took 2 bases from V and 6 from J; bases not matched to a gene: 12. CDR3 loop: CASSERDRIWGGEQYF. CDR3 coding DNA: TGTGCCAGCAGTGAAAGGGACAGGATATGGGGAGGCGAGCAGTACTTC. Full variable domain (rest looked up from reference TRBV2 and TRBJ2-7): EPEVTQTPSHQVTQMGQEVILRCVPISNHLYFYWYRQILGQKVEFLVSFYNNEISEKSEIFDDQFSVERPDGSNFTLKIRSTKLEDSAMYFCASSERDRIWGGEQYFGPGTRLTVT.

The genes are TRBV9 and TRBJ2-3, with TRBD2 identical over 8 bases. V gave up 0 bases and J gave up 3 bases; unmatched junction bases: 6. The CDR3 is made up of 16 amino acids. Germline V gene sequence: CDR1 SGDLS, CDR2 YYNGEE. CDR3 nucleotide sequence: TGTGCCAGCAGCGTAGGTACGGGAGGGAGGACAGATACGCAGTATTTT. It yields the protein CASSVGTGGRTDTQYF.

CDR3: CASGFYEAGRGEQFF. CDR3 DNA: TGTGCTAGTGGTTTTTATGAGGCGGGACGCGGTGAGCAGTTCTTC. The chain uses TRBV12-5 and TRBJ2-1; D may be TRBD2 (6 bases). The germline CDR1 and CDR2 sequences are LGHNT and FRNRAP. This CDR3 is 15 amino acids long. Between the trimmed V and J ends, which lost 3 bases and 9 bases, there was a span of 18 bases.

The chain couples TRBV10-3 to TRBJ2-1; 11 nucleotides align to TRBD2. V gave up 4 bases and J gave up 7 bases; unmatched junction bases: 9. Germline CDR1 is ENHRY and CDR2 is SYGVKD. This CDR3 spans 16 amino acids. The CDR3 sequence is CAISVFQTSGTNEQFF. CDR3 DNA: TGTGCCATCAGTGTCTTCCAGACTAGCGGGACGAATGAGCAGTTCTTC.

The chain uses TRBV7-2 and TRBJ2-5; a possible D gene is TRBD2 (6 bases). The CDR3 extends over 15 amino acids. V lost 0 bases, J lost 5 bases, and 13 bases lay in between. Germline CDR1 reads SGHTA; CDR2 reads FQGNSA. The CDR3 DNA reads TGTGCCAGCAGCTTAGCGTCTAGCGCTCGGGAGACCCAGTACTTC. It is translated as CASSLASSARETQYF.

The V and J genes are TRBV12-3 or TRBV12-4 and TRBJ2-7, with D hard to call. The CDR3 loop spans 13 amino acids. The germline V and J ends were trimmed by 5 bases and 1 base, with 9 bases remaining between them. This chain's CDR3 is CASSHPTSYEQYF. The DNA of the CDR3 is TGTGCCAGCAGTCACCCGACTTCCTACGAGCAGTACTTC.

This clone was observed a handful of times. The chain carries TRBV6-6 and TRBJ1-3; possibly TRBD1 for D (5 bases). The V end lost 5 bases, the J end lost 13 bases, and 18 bases lay between the germline ends. CDR1 MNHNY and CDR2 SVGAGI come from the germline V gene (reference sequence). The CDR3 is 13 residues long. CDR3 amino acids: CASSDWQGNEIYF. As DNA, the CDR3 is TGTGCCAGCAGTGACTGGCAGGGAAACGAGATATATTTT.

The V call is TRBV10-3, the J call TRBJ2-1; 11 bases fit TRBD2. Looked up from germline, CDR1 is ENHRY and CDR2 is SYGVKD. Trimming cost V 4 bases and J 1 base; bases outside gene matches: 9. The CDR3 covers 18 residues. Here the CDR3 reads CAISGPLAGGWSYNEQFF. Written as DNA, the CDR3 is TGTGCCATCAGTGGCCCCCTAGCGGGGGGTTGGTCCTACAATGAGCAGTTCTTC.

This sequence joins TRBV11-2 and TRBJ2-1; D not certain. The germline V gene has CDR1 SGHAT and CDR2 FQNNGV. Trimming cost V 0 bases and J 3 bases, with 12 bases left between them. The CDR3 spans 16 residues. CDR3 bases: TGTGCCAGCAGCTTAGAACAGAGCCAATTCTACAATGAGCAGTTCTTC. Protein: CASSLEQSQFYNEQFF.

This chain connects TRBV6-5 to TRBJ2-7, with 7 nucleotides matching TRBD2. The germline V gene has CDR1 MNHEY and CDR2 SVGAGI. The CDR3 consists of 12 residues. The V segment lost 8 bases and the J segment 4 bases; nucleotides outside the gene matches: 5. CDR3 sequence: CASGGGNYEQYF. The CDR3 coding sequence is TGTGCCAGCGGGGGGGGAAATTACGAGCAGTACTTC.

This chain links TRBV6-2 or TRBV6-3 with TRBJ2-2; maybe TRBD2 (6 bases). The CDR3 is 15 residues long. The ends were cut back, 4 bases at V and 3 bases at J, with 12 bases in the middle. Germline CDR1 MNHEY, CDR2 SVGEGT. CDR3 in amino acids: CASSSRLGDTGELFF. The CDR3 DNA reads TGTGCCAGCAGTTCCCGACTAGGTGACACCGGGGAGCTGTTTTTT.

The chain uses TRBV28 and TRBJ2-1; 9 bases are a match to TRBD1. V shed 5 bases, J shed 6 bases, and the junction held 17 bases outside the gene matches. The CDR3 runs 18 residues. Germline CDR1 MDHEN, CDR2 SYDVKM. The CDR3: CASSPWTGEGLALNEQFF. DNA for the CDR3: TGTGCCAGCAGTCCCTGGACAGGGGAAGGGCTAGCCCTCAATGAGCAGTTCTTC. Filled out from reference TRBV28 and TRBJ2-1, the complete variable domain reads DVKVTQSSRYLVKRTGEKVFLECVQDMDHENMFWYRQDPGLGLRLIYFSYDVKMKEKGDIPEGYSVSREKKERFSLILESASTNQTSMYLCASSPWTGEGLALNEQFFGPGTRLTVL.

In its sample, this clone was seen many times. The junction departs from germline at one end; a sequencing error may be responsible. The V call is TRBV6-1, the J call TRBJ1-6, with D hard to call. Germline V gives CDR1 MNHNS, CDR2 SASEGT. CDR3 size: 10 residues. CDR3 residues: CASSEMPGYF. The CDR3 DNA follows: TGTGCCAGCAGTGAAATGCCAGGTTACTTT.

V is TRBV19 and J is TRBJ1-3; 7 bases are a match to TRBD1. J lost 3 bases, V lost 10 bases, and 9 bases had no gene match. CDR3 length equals 14 residues. Looked up from germline, CDR1 is LNHDA and CDR2 is SQIVND (reference sequence). CDR3 DNA: TGTGCCACCGCCCCCACAGGGGTTGGAAACACCATATATTTT. Amino acids: CATAPTGVGNTIYF.

Comments on this clone: An end of the junction does not agree with germline; a read error may underlie this. The rearrangement joins TRBV5-1 to TRBJ1-2, with TRBD1 matching over 7 bases. The CDR3 sequence is 11 residues long. CDR1 SGHRS and CDR2 YFSETQ come from the germline V gene. CDR3 residues: CASSYPGQSFF. In DNA form, the CDR3 reads TGCGCCAGCAGCTACCCGGGACAGTCCTTCTTC.

The rearrangement links TRBV14 to TRBJ2-1, with 9 bases aligning to TRBD2. Germline V gene data show CDR1 as SGHDN and CDR2 as FVKESK. This CDR3 contains 19 residues. The ends lost 4 bases at V and 3 bases at J; junction bases unmatched: 16. CDR3 protein: CASSRSVGVAGVFYNEQFF. The CDR3 region has the DNA TGTGCCAGCAGCCGCTCAGTGGGGGTAGCGGGAGTTTTCTACAATGAGCAGTTCTTC.

The chain is built from TRBV10-3 and TRBJ2-7; 7 bases are shared with TRBD1. V lost 6 bases to trimming and J lost 0 bases; unmatched junction nucleotides: 8. Germline loops: CDR1 ENHRY, CDR2 SYGVKD. The CDR3 runs 15 residues. The chain's CDR3 is CAISNRDSSSYEQYF. CDR3 in DNA: TGTGCCATCAGCAACAGGGACAGTAGCTCCTACGAGCAGTACTTC.

The genes are TRBV12-5 and TRBJ2-3; TRBD1 matches at 8 bases. Germline-derived CDR1 and CDR2 are LGHNT and FRNRAP. This CDR3 region has 15 residues. The junction had 10 bases not matched to a gene; V was cut back by 5 bases and J by 6 bases. The CDR3 reads CASGPRTGKTDTQYF. In nucleotides, the CDR3 is TGTGCTAGTGGTCCAAGGACAGGGAAGACGGATACGCAGTATTTT.

The chain recombines TRBV19 with TRBJ2-7, with 8 bases that match TRBD1. The germline V gene has CDR1 LNHDA and CDR2 SQIVND (reference sequence). The length of the CDR3 is 14 residues. With 7 bases clipped from V and 3 bases from J, the junction kept 8 bases outside the gene matches. CDR3: CASTPRDRYYEQYF. DNA of the CDR3: TGTGCCAGTACTCCCCGGGACAGGTACTACGAGCAGTACTTC.

The chain links TRBV3-1 (or the pseudogene TRBV3-2) to TRBJ2-7; D perhaps matches TRBD1 (5 bases). This CDR3 comprises 15 residues. Trimming removed 8 bases at V and 2 bases at J, with 19 bases between. Germline CDR1 reads LGHDT; CDR2 reads YNNKEL (reference sequence). The CDR3 sequence is CASPRGRARPYEQYF. In DNA, the CDR3 is TGTGCCAGCCCGAGAGGCAGGGCCCGTCCCTACGAGCAGTACTTC.

The V gene is TRBV6-2 or TRBV6-3, the J gene TRBJ1-2; tentatively, D is TRBD1 (6 bases). Trimming shortened V by 2 bases and J by 8 bases, and 12 bases separated the two germline ends. The CDR3 runs 13 residues. The germline V gene encodes CDR1 MNHEY and CDR2 SVGEGT. The CDR3 DNA is TGTGCCAGCAGTTACGGGCAGGGGCAAGGCTACACCTTC. Amino acid sequence: CASSYGQGQGYTF.

This clone was seen at least ten times. V is TRBV6-4 and J is TRBJ2-1; 10 bases agree with TRBD1. Germline values: CDR1 MRHNA, CDR2 SNTAGT. CDR3 length equals 14 residues. V gave up 2 bases and J gave up 7 bases; unmatched junction bases: 2. The CDR3 here is CASSDGTGANEQFF. In DNA form, the CDR3 reads TGTGCCAGCAGTGACGGGACAGGGGCGAATGAGCAGTTCTTC.

The chain couples TRBV12-5 to TRBJ1-3; no definite D call. The CDR3 runs to 12 residues. V lost 5 bases to trimming and J lost 4 bases, with 6 bases between them. The germline V gene has CDR1 LGHNT and CDR2 FRNRAP. CDR3 residues: CASGPGGNTIYF. The CDR3 DNA is TGTGCTAGTGGTCCGGGGGGAAACACCATATATTTT.

The table lists this clone with a count of one. Possible read error: a much larger clone is one base away. The rearrangement links TRBV14 to TRBJ2-3; 7 bases align to TRBD2. Germline assignment: CDR1 SGHDN and CDR2 FVKESK. The CDR3 contains 13 residues. J gave up 7 bases and V 5 bases, and 6 bases lay outside the gene matches. The CDR3 sequence: CASSSYSGYTQYF. The CDR3 DNA reads as TGTGCCAGCAGCTCCTATAGCGGGTATACGCAGTATTTT.

The V and J genes are TRBV11-2 and TRBJ1-1; D ambiguous. V was pared by 0 bases and J by 5 bases, with 16 bases between. The CDR3 contains 16 residues. From germline, CDR1 is SGHAT and CDR2 FQNNGV. The CDR3 region has the DNA TGTGCCAGCAGCTTAGAGTGGAGGGCCGTGGGGACTGAAGCTTTCTTT. This translates into CASSLEWRAVGTEAFF.

This clone was seen only a few times. The genes are TRBV11-3 and TRBJ2-2; D gene uncertain. The CDR3 is made up of 16 amino acids. V was shortened by 2 bases and J by 3 bases, with 13 bases between the two germline ends. Germline V CDR1 and CDR2: SGHNT, YENEEA. The CDR3 loop is CASSLSPSQDTGELFF. DNA of the CDR3: TGTGCCAGCAGCTTAAGTCCGAGCCAGGACACCGGGGAGCTGTTTTTT. Looking up the rest from reference TRBV11-3 and TRBJ2-2 gives the full variable domain: EAGVVQSPRYKIIEKKQPVAFWCNPISGHNTLYWYLQNLGQGPELLIRYENEEAVDDSQLPKDRFSAERLKGVDSTLKIQPAELGDSAVYLCASSLSPSQDTGELFFGEGSRLTVL.